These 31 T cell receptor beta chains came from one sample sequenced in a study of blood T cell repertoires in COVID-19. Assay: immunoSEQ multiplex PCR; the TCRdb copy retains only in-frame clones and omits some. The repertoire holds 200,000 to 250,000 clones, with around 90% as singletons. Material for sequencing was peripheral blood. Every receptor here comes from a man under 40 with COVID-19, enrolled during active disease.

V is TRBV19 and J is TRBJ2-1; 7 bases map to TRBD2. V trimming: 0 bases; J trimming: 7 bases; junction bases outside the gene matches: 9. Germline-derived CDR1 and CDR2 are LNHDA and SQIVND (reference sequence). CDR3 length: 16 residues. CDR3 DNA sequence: TGTGCCAGTAGTATAGATAGGGAGGGCCTCGGAAATGAGCAGTTCTTC. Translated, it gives CASSIDREGLGNEQFF.

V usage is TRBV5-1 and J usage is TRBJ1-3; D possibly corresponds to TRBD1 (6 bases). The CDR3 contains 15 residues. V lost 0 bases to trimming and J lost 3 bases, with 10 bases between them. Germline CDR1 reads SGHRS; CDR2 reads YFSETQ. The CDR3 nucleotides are TGCGCCAGCAGCTTGGTAGGGGGAAATGGAAACACCATATATTTT. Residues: CASSLVGGNGNTIYF.

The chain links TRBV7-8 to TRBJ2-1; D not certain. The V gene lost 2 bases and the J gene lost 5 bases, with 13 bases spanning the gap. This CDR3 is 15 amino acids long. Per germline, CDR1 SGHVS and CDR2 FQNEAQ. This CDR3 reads CASSLLVSVHNEQFF. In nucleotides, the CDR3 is TGTGCCAGCAGCTTACTTGTGTCCGTTCACAATGAGCAGTTCTTC.

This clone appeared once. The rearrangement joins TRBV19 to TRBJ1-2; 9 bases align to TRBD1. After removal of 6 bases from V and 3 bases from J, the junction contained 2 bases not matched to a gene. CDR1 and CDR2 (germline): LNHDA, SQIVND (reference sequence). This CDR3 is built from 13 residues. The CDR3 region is CASRTGGYYGYTF. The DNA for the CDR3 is TGTGCCAGTAGGACAGGGGGTTACTATGGCTACACCTTC.

Here the CDR3 DNA reads TGTGCCAGCAGCGAGGGGGCGGGAGGGCGGTTAAATGAGCAGTTCTTC. Translating gives CASSEGAGGRLNEQFF. The chain is built from TRBV9 and TRBJ2-1; TRBD2 matches 9 bases. Germline CDR1 is SGDLS and CDR2 is YYNGEE. V lost 3 bases to trimming and J lost 7 bases; unmatched junction nucleotides: 11. The CDR3 spans 16 residues.

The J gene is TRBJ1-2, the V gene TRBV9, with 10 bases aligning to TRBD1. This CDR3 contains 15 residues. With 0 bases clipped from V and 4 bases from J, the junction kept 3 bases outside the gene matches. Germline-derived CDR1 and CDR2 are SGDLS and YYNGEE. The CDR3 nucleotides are TGTGCCAGCAGCGTAGCGACAGGGGGCTCCTATGGCTACACCTTC. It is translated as CASSVATGGSYGYTF.

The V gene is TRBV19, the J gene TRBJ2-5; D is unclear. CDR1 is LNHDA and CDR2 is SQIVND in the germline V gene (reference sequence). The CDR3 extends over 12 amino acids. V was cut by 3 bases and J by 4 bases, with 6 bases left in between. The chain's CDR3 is CASSIPGETQYF. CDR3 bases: TGTGCCAGTAGTATCCCGGGAGAGACCCAGTACTTC.

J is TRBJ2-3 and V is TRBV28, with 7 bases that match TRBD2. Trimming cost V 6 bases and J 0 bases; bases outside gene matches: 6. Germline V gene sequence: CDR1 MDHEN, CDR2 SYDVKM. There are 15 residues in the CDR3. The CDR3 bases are TGTGCCAGCAGCGTCCCTAGCGGTAGCACAGATACGCAGTATTTT. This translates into CASSVPSGSTDTQYF.

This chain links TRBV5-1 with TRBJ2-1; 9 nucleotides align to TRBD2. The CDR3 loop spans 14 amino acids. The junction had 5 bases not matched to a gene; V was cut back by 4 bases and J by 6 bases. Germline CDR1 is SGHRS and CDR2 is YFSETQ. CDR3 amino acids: CASSQGGRANEQFF. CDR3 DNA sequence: TGCGCCAGCAGCCAAGGCGGGAGGGCCAATGAGCAGTTCTTC.

The CDR3 DNA reads as TGTGCCAGCGGCGAGGGTCACTATGGCTACACCTTC. It yields the protein CASGEGHYGYTF. The rearrangement uses TRBV2 and TRBJ1-2, with D hard to call. Trimming took off 8 bases at V and 3 bases at J, with 10 bases between the two ends. CDR3 length: 12 amino acids. CDR1 and CDR2 from the germline V gene are SNHLY and FYNNEI.

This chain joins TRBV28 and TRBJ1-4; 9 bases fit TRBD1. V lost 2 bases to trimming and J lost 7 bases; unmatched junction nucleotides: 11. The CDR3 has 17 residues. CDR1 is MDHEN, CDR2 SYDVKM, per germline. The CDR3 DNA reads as TGTGCCAGCAGTTTAGAAACAGGGGGCGATCGCAGTGAAAAACTGTTTTTT. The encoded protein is CASSLETGGDRSEKLFF.

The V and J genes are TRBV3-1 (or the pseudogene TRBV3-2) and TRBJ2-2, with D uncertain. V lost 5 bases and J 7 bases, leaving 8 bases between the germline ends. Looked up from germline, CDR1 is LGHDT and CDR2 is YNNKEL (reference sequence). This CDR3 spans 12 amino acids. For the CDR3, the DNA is TGTGCCAGCAGCGCCCCGCGCGGGGAGCTGTTTTTT. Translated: CASSAPRGELFF.

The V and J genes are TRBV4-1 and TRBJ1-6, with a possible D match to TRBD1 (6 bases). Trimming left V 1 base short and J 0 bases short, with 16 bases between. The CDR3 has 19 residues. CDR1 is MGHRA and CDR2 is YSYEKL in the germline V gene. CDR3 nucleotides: TGCGCCAGCAGCCAAGGGGACAAACGCCTAAGCTCCTATAATTCACCCCTCCACTTT. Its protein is CASSQGDKRLSSYNSPLHF.

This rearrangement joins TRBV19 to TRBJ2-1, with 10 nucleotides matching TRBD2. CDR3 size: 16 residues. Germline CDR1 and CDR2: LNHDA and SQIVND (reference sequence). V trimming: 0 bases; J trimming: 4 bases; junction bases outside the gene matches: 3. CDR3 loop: CASSIDQGLAYNEQFF. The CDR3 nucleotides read TGTGCCAGTAGTATAGATCAGGGACTAGCGTACAATGAGCAGTTCTTC. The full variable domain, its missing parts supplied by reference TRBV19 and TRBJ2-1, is DGGITQSPKYLFRKEGQNVTLSCEQNLNHDAMYWYRQDPGQGLRLIYYSQIVNDFQKGDIAEGYSVSREKKESFPLTVTSAQKNPTAFYLCASSIDQGLAYNEQFFGPGTRLTVL.

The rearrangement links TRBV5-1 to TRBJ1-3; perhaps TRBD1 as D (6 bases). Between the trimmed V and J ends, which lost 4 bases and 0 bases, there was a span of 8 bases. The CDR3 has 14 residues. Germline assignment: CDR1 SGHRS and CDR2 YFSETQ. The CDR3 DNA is TGCGCCAGCAGCGGGGGCCTCTCTGGAAACACCATATATTTT. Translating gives CASSGGLSGNTIYF.

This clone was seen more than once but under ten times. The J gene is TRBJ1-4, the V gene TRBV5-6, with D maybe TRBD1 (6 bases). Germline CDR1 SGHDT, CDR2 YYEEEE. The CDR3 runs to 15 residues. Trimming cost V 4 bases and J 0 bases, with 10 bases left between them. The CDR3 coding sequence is TGTGCCAGCAGCGAGAAGGGGGCAACTAATGAAAAACTGTTTTTT. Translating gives CASSEKGATNEKLFF.

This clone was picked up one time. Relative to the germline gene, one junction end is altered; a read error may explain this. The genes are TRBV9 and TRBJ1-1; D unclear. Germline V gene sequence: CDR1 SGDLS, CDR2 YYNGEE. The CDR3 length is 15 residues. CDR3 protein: CASSAEQSGNAEAFF. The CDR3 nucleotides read TGTGCCAGCAGCGCGGAACAATCCGGGAACGCTGAAGCTTTCTTT.

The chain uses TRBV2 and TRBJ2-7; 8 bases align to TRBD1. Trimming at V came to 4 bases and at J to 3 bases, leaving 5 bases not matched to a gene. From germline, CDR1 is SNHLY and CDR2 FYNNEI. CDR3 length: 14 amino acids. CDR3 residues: CASSATGEGYEQYF. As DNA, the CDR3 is TGTGCCAGCAGTGCGACAGGGGAAGGCTACGAGCAGTACTTC.

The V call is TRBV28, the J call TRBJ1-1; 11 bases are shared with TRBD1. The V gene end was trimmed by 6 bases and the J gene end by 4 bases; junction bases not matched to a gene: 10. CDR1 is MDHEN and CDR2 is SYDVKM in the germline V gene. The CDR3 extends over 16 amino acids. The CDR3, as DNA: TGTGCCAGCAGCCCCCCCCGGACAGGGGGCCTCACTGAAGCTTTCTTT. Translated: CASSPPRTGGLTEAFF.

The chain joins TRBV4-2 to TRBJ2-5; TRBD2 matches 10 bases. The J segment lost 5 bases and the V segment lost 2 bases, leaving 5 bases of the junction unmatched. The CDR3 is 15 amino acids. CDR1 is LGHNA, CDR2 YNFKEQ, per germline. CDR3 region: CASSQSGTSVETQYF. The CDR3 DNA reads TGTGCCAGCAGCCAATCCGGGACTAGCGTCGAGACCCAGTACTTC.

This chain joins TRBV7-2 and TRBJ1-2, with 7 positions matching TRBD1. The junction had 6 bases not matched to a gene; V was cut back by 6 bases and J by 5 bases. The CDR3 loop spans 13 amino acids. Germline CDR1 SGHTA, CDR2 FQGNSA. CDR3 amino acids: CASRGDSLYGYTF. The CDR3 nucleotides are TGTGCCAGCAGGGGGGACAGCCTATATGGCTACACCTTC.

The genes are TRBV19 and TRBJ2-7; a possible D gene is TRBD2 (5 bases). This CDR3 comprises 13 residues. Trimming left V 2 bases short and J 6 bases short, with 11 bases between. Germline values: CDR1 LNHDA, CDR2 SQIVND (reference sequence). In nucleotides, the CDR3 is TGTGCCAGTAGTATAATCCTAGCAGGCGAGCAGTACTTC. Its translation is CASSIILAGEQYF. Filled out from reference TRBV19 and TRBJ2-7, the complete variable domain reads DGGITQSPKYLFRKEGQNVTLSCEQNLNHDAMYWYRQDPGQGLRLIYYSQIVNDFQKGDIAEGYSVSREKKESFPLTVTSAQKNPTAFYLCASSIILAGEQYFGPGTRLTVT.

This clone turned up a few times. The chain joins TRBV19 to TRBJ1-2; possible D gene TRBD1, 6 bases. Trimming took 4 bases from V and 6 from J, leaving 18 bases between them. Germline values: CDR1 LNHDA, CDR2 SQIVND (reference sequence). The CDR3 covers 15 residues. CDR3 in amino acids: CASSNRQDALDGYTF. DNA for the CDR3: TGTGCCAGTAGTAATCGACAGGATGCGCTGGATGGCTACACCTTC. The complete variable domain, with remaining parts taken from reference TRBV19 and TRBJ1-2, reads DGGITQSPKYLFRKEGQNVTLSCEQNLNHDAMYWYRQDPGQGLRLIYYSQIVNDFQKGDIAEGYSVSREKKESFPLTVTSAQKNPTAFYLCASSNRQDALDGYTFGSGTRLTVV.

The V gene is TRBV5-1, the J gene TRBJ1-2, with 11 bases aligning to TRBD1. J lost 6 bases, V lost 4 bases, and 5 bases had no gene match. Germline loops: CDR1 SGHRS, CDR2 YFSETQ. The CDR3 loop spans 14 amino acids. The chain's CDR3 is CASSNGQGANGYTF. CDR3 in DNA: TGCGCCAGCAGCAACGGACAGGGGGCAAATGGCTACACCTTC.

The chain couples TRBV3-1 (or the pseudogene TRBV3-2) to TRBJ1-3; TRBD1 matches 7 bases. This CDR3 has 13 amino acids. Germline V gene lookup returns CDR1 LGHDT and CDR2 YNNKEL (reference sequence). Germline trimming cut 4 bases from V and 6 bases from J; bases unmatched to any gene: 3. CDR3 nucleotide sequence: TGTGCCAGCAGCCCGGGACAGTCAAACACCATATATTTT. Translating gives CASSPGQSNTIYF.

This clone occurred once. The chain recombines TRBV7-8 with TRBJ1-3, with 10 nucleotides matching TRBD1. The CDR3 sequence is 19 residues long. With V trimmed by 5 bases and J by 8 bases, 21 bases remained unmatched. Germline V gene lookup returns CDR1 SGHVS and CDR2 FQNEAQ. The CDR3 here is CASSPLLTLLRQGAYTIYF. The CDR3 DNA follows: TGTGCCAGCAGCCCCCTCCTGACTCTCCTAAGACAGGGGGCTTACACCATATATTTT.

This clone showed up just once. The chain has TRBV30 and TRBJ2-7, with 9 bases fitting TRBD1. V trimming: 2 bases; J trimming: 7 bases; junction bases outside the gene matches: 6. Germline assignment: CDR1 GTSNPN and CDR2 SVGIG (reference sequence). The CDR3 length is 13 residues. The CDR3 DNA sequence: TGTGCCTGGAGTACAGGGGGCCTGTGGGAGCAGTACTTC. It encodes CAWSTGGLWEQYF.

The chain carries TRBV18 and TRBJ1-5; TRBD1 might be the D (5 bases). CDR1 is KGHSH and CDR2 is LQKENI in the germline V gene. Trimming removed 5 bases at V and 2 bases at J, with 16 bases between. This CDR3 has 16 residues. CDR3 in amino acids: CASSADGGVGNQPQHF. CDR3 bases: TGTGCCAGCTCAGCCGACGGAGGGGTCGGCAATCAGCCCCAGCATTTT. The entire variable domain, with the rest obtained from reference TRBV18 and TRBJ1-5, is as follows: NAGVMQNPRHLVRRRGQEARLRCSPMKGHSHVYWYRQLPEEGLKFMVYLQKENIIDESGMPKERFSAEFPKEGPSILRIQQVVRGDSAAYFCASSADGGVGNQPQHFGDGTRLSIL.

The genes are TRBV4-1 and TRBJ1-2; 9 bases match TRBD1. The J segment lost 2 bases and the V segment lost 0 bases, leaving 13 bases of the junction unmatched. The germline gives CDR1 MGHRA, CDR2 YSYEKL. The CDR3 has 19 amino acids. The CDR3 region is CASSQDPGTGRLGNYGYTF. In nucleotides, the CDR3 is TGCGCCAGCAGCCAAGACCCCGGGACAGGGAGGTTAGGGAACTATGGCTACACCTTC.

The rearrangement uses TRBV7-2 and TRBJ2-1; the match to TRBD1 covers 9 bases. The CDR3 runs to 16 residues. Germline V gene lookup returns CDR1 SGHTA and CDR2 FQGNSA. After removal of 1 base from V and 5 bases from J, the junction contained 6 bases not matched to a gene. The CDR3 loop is CASSLELRQGDNEQFF. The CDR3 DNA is TGTGCCAGCAGCTTAGAACTGAGACAGGGGGACAATGAGCAGTTCTTC.

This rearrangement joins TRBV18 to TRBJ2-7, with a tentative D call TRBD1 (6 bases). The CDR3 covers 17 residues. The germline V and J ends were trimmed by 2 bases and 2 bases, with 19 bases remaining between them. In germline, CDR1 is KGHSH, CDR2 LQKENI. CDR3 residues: CASSPSSGFGTTYEQYF. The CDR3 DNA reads TGTGCCAGCTCACCATCCTCGGGGTTCGGGACAACCTACGAGCAGTACTTC.